A single sample is the source of the 20 T cell receptor beta chains below, sequenced in a study of blood T cell repertoires in COVID-19. TCRdb's table, derived via immunoSEQ multiplex PCR, lists solely in-frame clones and lacks some. Of 390,000 or so clones listed, nearly 90% are singletons. Sequences were obtained from peripheral blood. Every receptor here comes from a man aged 18 to 29 with active or convalescent COVID-19.

This chain links TRBV28 with TRBJ1-1; 9 positions agree with TRBD1. This CDR3 contains 14 residues. Unmatched junction bases numbered 8, after V lost 6 bases and J lost 6 bases. Germline V gene lookup returns CDR1 MDHEN and CDR2 SYDVKM. CDR3 sequence: CASSYPTGGAEAFF. CDR3 bases: TGTGCCAGCAGCTATCCGACAGGGGGAGCTGAAGCTTTCTTT.

The chain combines TRBV11-2 with TRBJ2-3; 8 positions match TRBD2. V shed 1 base and J 5 bases; nucleotides not matched to a gene: 2. From germline, CDR1 is SGHAT and CDR2 FQNNGV. This CDR3 region has 14 residues. For the CDR3, the DNA is TGTGCCAGCAGCTTAGCGGGAGGGGAAGATACGCAGTATTTT. Residues: CASSLAGGEDTQYF.

This clone was detected only once. The chain employs TRBV15 and TRBJ1-6; possibly TRBD1 for D (5 bases). The germline CDR1 and CDR2 sequences are LNHNV and YYDKDF (reference sequence). Trimming pared 0 bases from V and 7 bases from J, leaving 7 bases between. The length of the CDR3 is 14 residues. The CDR3 DNA reads as TGTGCCACCAGCAGAGATCAGGGAAATTCACCCCTCCACTTT. Translating it yields CATSRDQGNSPLHF.

The table lists this clone with a count of one. The chain employs TRBV5-1 and TRBJ1-1; D is unresolved. This CDR3 region has 16 residues. CDR1 is SGHRS, CDR2 YFSETQ, per germline. V lost 0 bases and J 1 base, leaving 13 bases between the germline ends. CDR3 sequence reads: CASSLGRGAPNTEAFF. CDR3 in DNA: TGCGCCAGCAGCTTGGGCCGCGGAGCCCCGAACACTGAAGCTTTCTTT. Together with reference TRBV5-1 and TRBJ1-1, the CDR3 gives the full variable domain: KAGVTQTPRYLIKTRGQQVTLSCSPISGHRSVSWYQQTPGQGLQFLFEYFSETQRNKGNFPGRFSGRQFSNSRSEMNVSTLELGDSALYLCASSLGRGAPNTEAFFGQGTRLTVV.

V and J are TRBV6-1 and TRBJ1-1, with TRBD1 identical over 9 bases. With V trimmed by 6 bases and J by 5 bases, 4 bases remained unmatched. Germline-derived CDR1 and CDR2 are MNHNS and SASEGT. This CDR3 is built from 13 residues. The CDR3 is CASSKTGGTEAFF. The CDR3 DNA follows: TGTGCCAGCAGCAAGACAGGGGGGACTGAAGCTTTCTTT.

Only one count was recorded for this clone. The chain links TRBV3-1 (or the pseudogene TRBV3-2) to TRBJ2-2; 7 nucleotides align to TRBD1. Germline-derived CDR1 and CDR2 are LGHDT and YNNKEL (reference sequence). The CDR3 has 18 residues. The V segment lost 0 bases and the J segment 2 bases; nucleotides outside the gene matches: 9. The CDR3 sequence: CASSQELSQGVNTGELFF. CDR3 nucleotides: TGTGCCAGCAGCCAAGAATTGTCCCAGGGGGTAAACACCGGGGAGCTGTTTTTT.

This chain's CDR3 is CSVYGGRSSYEQYF. CDR3 DNA sequence: TGCAGCGTTTACGGGGGGCGGAGCTCCTACGAGCAGTACTTC. The chain uses TRBV29-1 and TRBJ2-7; TRBD2 is a possible D gene (7 bases). With 5 bases removed from V and 0 bases from J, the gap between germline ends came to 14 bases. CDR3 length equals 14 residues. Germline values: CDR1 SQVTM, CDR2 ANQGSEA.

In its sample, this clone was seen a few times. This chain uses TRBV24-1 with TRBJ1-6; tentative D call: TRBD1 (5 bases). V dropped 3 bases and J dropped 9 bases, with 5 bases sitting between them. The CDR3 covers 12 residues. Looked up from germline, CDR1 is KGHDR and CDR2 is SFDVKD. The CDR3 DNA reads as TGTGCCACCAGTGATCAGGGTTCACCCCTCCACTTT. Translation gives CATSDQGSPLHF.

The chain uses TRBV18 and TRBJ2-7; D is unresolved. Trimming shortened V by 2 bases and J by 3 bases, and 8 bases separated the two germline ends. The germline gives CDR1 KGHSH, CDR2 LQKENI. This CDR3 comprises 13 residues. The CDR3 DNA is TGTGCCAGCTCACCAAACCCTAACTACGAGCAGTACTTC. Protein product: CASSPNPNYEQYF.

This clone was found once. This chain links TRBV28 with TRBJ2-5, with 7 bases identical to TRBD1. The ends lost 3 bases at V and 5 bases at J; junction bases unmatched: 6. CDR3 size: 14 residues. Germline V gene sequence: CDR1 MDHEN, CDR2 SYDVKM. In DNA form, the CDR3 reads TGTGCCAGCAGTTTGAGACAGGGTGGTGAGACCCAGTACTTC. This translates into CASSLRQGGETQYF.

This clone was counted a single time. J is TRBJ2-5 and V is TRBV6-2 or TRBV6-3; TRBD2 agrees at 12 bases. Unmatched junction bases numbered 1, after V lost 2 bases and J lost 0 bases. CDR1 is MNHEY and CDR2 is SVGEGT in the germline V gene. CDR3 length: 16 residues. The CDR3 nucleotides are TGTGCCAGCAGTTACGGGACTAGCGGGTACCAAGAGACCCAGTACTTC. This encodes CASSYGTSGYQETQYF.

The chain couples TRBV7-9 to TRBJ2-7; D remains ambiguous. The CDR3 covers 13 residues. Trimming took 0 bases from V and 5 from J, leaving 8 bases between them. Germline CDR1 SEHNR, CDR2 FQNEAQ (reference sequence). The CDR3 here is CASSLALADEQYF. CDR3 coding DNA: TGTGCCAGCAGCTTAGCGTTGGCGGACGAGCAGTACTTC.

The rearrangement uses TRBV18 and TRBJ2-2; TRBD2 might be the D (5 bases). Trimming left V 2 bases short and J 0 bases short, with 13 bases between. Germline assignment: CDR1 KGHSH and CDR2 LQKENI. This CDR3 has 17 amino acids. CDR3 coding DNA: TGTGCCAGCTCACCATGGAGGCAGGTCGCGAACACCGGGGAGCTGTTTTTT. This sequence encodes CASSPWRQVANTGELFF.

The chain recombines TRBV27 with TRBJ2-1; the match to TRBD2 covers 8 bases. From germline, CDR1 is MNHEY and CDR2 SMNVEV (reference sequence). There are 17 residues in the CDR3. The V segment lost 1 base and the J segment 0 bases; nucleotides outside the gene matches: 5. The DNA of the CDR3 is TGTGCCAGCAGTTTATTTACCCTAGCGGGCTCCTACAATGAGCAGTTCTTC. Translating it yields CASSLFTLAGSYNEQFF.

This clone was observed once. The chain employs TRBV5-1 and TRBJ2-7; TRBD2 agrees at 7 bases. Germline CDR1 is SGHRS and CDR2 is YFSETQ. Trimming removed 6 bases from V and 0 bases from J; junction bases left unmatched: 9. This CDR3 has 15 residues. CDR3: CASIAGPGDSYEQYF. CDR3 DNA sequence: TGCGCCAGCATAGCGGGCCCGGGAGACTCCTACGAGCAGTACTTC.

The chain uses TRBV6-5 and TRBJ1-6; 7 bases are a match to TRBD1. Germline-derived CDR1 and CDR2 are MNHEY and SVGAGI. The CDR3 is 14 amino acids. V shed 6 bases and J 9 bases; nucleotides not matched to a gene: 8. The CDR3 DNA reads TGTGCCAGCAGGACGGGACAGATCTTTTCACCCCTCCACTTT. Translated: CASRTGQIFSPLHF.

V and J are TRBV9 and TRBJ1-5; D remains unclear. The V end lost 3 bases, the J end lost 4 bases, and 14 bases lay between the germline ends. CDR1 and CDR2 from the germline V gene are SGDLS and YYNGEE. The CDR3 runs 15 residues. CDR3 sequence reads: CASSGLGDRNQPQHF. For the CDR3, the DNA is TGTGCCAGCAGCGGACTCGGGGATCGGAATCAGCCCCAGCATTTT.

This clone was found once. V and J are TRBV25-1 and TRBJ1-4; 7 nucleotides line up with TRBD1. The junction had 10 bases not matched to a gene; V was cut back by 7 bases and J by 2 bases. In germline, CDR1 is MGHDK, CDR2 SYGVNS. This CDR3 is built from 16 residues. The CDR3 DNA reads as TGTGCCAGCAAGGGGATTAGGGGGCCGACTAATGAAAAACTGTTTTTT. Its protein product is CASKGIRGPTNEKLFF.

This chain joins TRBV19 and TRBJ1-5; unclear D gene. The CDR3 sequence is 16 residues long. CDR1 and CDR2 (germline): LNHDA, SQIVND (reference sequence). V was trimmed by 10 bases and J by 0 bases, leaving 19 bases between them. CDR3 region: CATTSIGKNSNQPQHF. CDR3 nucleotide sequence: TGTGCCACTACGAGTATCGGGAAAAATAGCAATCAGCCCCAGCATTTT.

The chain couples TRBV9 to TRBJ2-1, with 8 positions matching TRBD1. The junction had 10 bases not matched to a gene; V was cut back by 4 bases and J by 4 bases. Germline CDR1 SGDLS, CDR2 YYNGEE. The CDR3 is 16 residues long. This CDR3 is CASSRSGDRTYNEQFF. DNA for the CDR3: TGTGCCAGCAGCAGGTCAGGGGACAGGACATACAATGAGCAGTTCTTC.